The rows below give T cell receptor beta chains drawn from one sample of a study of cytomegalovirus exposure and HLA in healthy donors. The protocol was immunoSEQ multiplex PCR, while the TCRdb copy is restricted to in-frame clones and leaves out a portion. The table shows 95,000 to 120,000 clones, with almost 96% occurring only once. The sample taken for sequencing was PBMCs. The receptor source for this set is a woman aged 18-35 years in good health and CMV-seronegative. The CDR3 runs from the conserved cysteine through the conserved F or W. Fields, in order: J gene, V gene, CDR3 protein.

>TRBJ2-7|TRBV19
CASSMRVGVGSDYEQYF
>TRBJ1-1|TRBV18
CASLGAGGTEAFF
>TRBJ1-1|TRBV6-5
CASSSTWLTEAFF
>TRBJ2-3|TRBV5-1
CASSLRTSGTDTQYF
>TRBJ1-4|TRBV18
CASSTGQALTNEKLFF
>TRBJ2-7|TRBV7-9
CASSLLTTGGSYEQYF
>TRBJ2-7|TRBV20-1
CSADRGHEQYF
>TRBJ1-1|TRBV9
CASSGREDTITQNTEAFF
>TRBJ2-1|TRBV29-1
CSVVRTDYNEQFF
>TRBJ2-3|TRBV4-2
CASSQTGGRDTQYF
>TRBJ2-5|TRBV6-4
CASRHPKGAQETQYF
>TRBJ2-7|TRBV6-5
CASSYTAGLSYEQYF
>TRBJ2-7|TRBV6-1
CASSEGQGFDEQYF
>TRBJ1-4|TRBV18
CASSPSERNYEKLFF
>TRBJ2-3|TRBV18
CASSRETDTQYF
>TRBJ1-4|TRBV5-1
CASSLGGLQGNEKLFF
>TRBJ1-2|TRBV5-1
CASSGQGSWTYGYTF
>TRBJ1-1|TRBV29-1
CSGRPSMNTEAFF
>TRBJ1-5|TRBV28
CASSLGTGWGQPQHF
>TRBJ2-5|TRBV5-1
CASSLPGKETQYF
>TRBJ2-7|TRBV6-5
CASRKSGGAHEQYF
>TRBJ1-2|TRBV4-3
CASSQDNHVGYGYTF
>TRBJ1-2|TRBV9
CASSVGQDYGYTF
>TRBJ2-1|TRBV9
CASSAGSGGGSYNEQFF
>TRBJ2-3|TRBV5-1
CASSLGAGGPGDTQYF
>TRBJ2-7|TRBV7-2
CASSYPGTGSYEQYF
>TRBJ2-7|TRBV5-1
CASSLAYGGSEQYF
>TRBJ1-1|TRBV4-1
CASSQDAGFGGTEAFF
>TRBJ2-1|TRBV5-1
CASSPPTGTYNEQFF
>TRBJ2-5|TRBV7-9
CASSNRPGTGEGGETQYF
>TRBJ2-5|TRBV7-8
CASSLARRTGETQYF
>TRBJ2-1|TRBV19
CASKRQGQAGYEQFF
>TRBJ1-1|TRBV6-6
CASSYEGAGSSEAFF
>TRBJ1-1|TRBV19
CASSRKQGTEAFF
>TRBJ1-2|TRBV5-4
CASSDRTLYGYTF
>TRBJ2-3|TRBV9
CASSASGGPDTQYF
>TRBJ1-6|TRBV7-2
CASSPRGRDSPLHF
>TRBJ2-7|TRBV5-6
CASSLVDRDYEQYF
>TRBJ2-7|TRBV29-1
CSVEVRTGVAYEQYF
>TRBJ1-2|TRBV10-3
CAISETGGHGYTF
>TRBJ2-2|TRBV5-8
CASSLAGTGKTGELFF
>TRBJ1-2|TRBV28
CASSQGTGYGYTF
>TRBJ2-2|TRBV6-5
CASSYFTGEDTGELFF
>TRBJ2-4|TRBV11-2
CASSLAYRDRVHIQYF
>TRBJ2-7|TRBV7-3
CASSLDRGYEQYF
>TRBJ1-2|TRBV4-1
CASSQDGRQDRAGGYTF
>TRBJ2-3|TRBV27
CASSLSKRRDWRTDTQYF
>TRBJ2-2|TRBV7-9
CASRPSGTTGELFF
>TRBJ1-1|TRBV6-4
CASSEAVQGEAFF
>TRBJ1-2|TRBV5-4
CASSPDSNYGYTF
>TRBJ2-2|TRBV15
CATRQGRNTGELFF
>TRBJ1-5|TRBV5-8
CASSFIRSGTGHQPQHF
>TRBJ2-1|TRBV5-1
CASSAWTSGVADEQFF